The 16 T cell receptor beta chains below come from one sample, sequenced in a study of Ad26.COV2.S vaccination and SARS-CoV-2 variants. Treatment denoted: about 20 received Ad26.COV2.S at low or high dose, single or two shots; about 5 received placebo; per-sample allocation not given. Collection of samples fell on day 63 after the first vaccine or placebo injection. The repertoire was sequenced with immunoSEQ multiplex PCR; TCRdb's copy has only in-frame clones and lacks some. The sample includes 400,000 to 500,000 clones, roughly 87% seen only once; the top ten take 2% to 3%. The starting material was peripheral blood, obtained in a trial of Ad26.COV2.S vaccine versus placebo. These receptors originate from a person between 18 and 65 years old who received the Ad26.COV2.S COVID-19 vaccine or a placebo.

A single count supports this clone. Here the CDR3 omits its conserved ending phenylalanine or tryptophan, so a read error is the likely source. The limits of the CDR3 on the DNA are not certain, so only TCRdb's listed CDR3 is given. This CDR3 reads CASDDRPE. The chain recombines TRBV28 with TRBJ2-7; the table's TRBD1 call for D was not verified on the DNA. Germline CDR1 MDHEN, CDR2 SYDVKM. The length of the CDR3 is 8 amino acids, counting both ends.

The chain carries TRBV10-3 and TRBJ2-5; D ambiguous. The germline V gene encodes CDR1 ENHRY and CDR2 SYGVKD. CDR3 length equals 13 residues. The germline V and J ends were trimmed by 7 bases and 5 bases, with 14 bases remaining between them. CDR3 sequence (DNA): TGTGCCATCAACCAACAGCGCCGGGAGACCCAGTACTTC. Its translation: CAINQQRRETQYF.

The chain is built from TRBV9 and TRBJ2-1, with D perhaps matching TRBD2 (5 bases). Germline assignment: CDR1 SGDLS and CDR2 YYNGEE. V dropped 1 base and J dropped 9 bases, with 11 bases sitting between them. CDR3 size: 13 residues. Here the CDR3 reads CASSVTAGGEQFF. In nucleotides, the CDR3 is TGTGCCAGCAGCGTAACGGCGGGCGGTGAGCAGTTCTTC.

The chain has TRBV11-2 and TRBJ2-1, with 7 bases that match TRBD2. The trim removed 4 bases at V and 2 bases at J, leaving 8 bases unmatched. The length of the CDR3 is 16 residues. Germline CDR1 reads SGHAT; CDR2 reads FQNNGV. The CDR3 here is CASSSTRGTTYNEQFF. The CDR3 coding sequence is TGTGCCAGCAGCTCTACGCGGGGGACTACCTACAATGAGCAGTTCTTC. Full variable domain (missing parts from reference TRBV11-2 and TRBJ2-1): EAGVAQSPRYKIIEKRQSVAFWCNPISGHATLYWYQQILGQGPKLLIQFQNNGVVDDSQLPKDRFSAERLKGVDSTLKIQPAKLEDSAVYLCASSSTRGTTYNEQFFGPGTRLTVL.

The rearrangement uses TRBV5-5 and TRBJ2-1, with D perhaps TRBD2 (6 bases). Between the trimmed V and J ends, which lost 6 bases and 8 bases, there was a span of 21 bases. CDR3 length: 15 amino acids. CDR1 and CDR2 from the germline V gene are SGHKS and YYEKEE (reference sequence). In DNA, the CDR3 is TGTGCCAGCAACTTATTTCGGACCTCGGGAGATGAGCAGTTCTTC. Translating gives CASNLFRTSGDEQFF.

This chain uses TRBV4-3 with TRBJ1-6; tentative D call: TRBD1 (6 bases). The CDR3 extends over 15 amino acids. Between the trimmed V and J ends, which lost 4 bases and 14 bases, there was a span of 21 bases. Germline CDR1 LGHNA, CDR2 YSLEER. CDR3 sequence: CASSPSPPGGTALHF. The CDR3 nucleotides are TGCGCCAGCAGCCCTTCGCCTCCCGGGGGCACGGCCCTCCACTTT.

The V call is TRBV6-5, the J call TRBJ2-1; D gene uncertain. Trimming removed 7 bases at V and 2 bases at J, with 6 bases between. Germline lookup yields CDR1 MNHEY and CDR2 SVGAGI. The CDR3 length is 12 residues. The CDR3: CASKSPYNEQFF. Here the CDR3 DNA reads TGTGCCAGCAAATCCCCCTACAATGAGCAGTTCTTC.

The CDR3 here is CASSLFVAPRSSYNEQFF. The DNA for the CDR3 is TGCGCCAGCAGCTTGTTCGTCGCACCCCGAAGCTCCTACAATGAGCAGTTCTTC. V gene TRBV5-1 combines with J gene TRBJ2-1; D not certain. Trimming took 1 base from V and 0 from J, leaving 17 bases between them. There are 18 residues in the CDR3. Germline V gene data show CDR1 as SGHRS and CDR2 as YFSETQ.

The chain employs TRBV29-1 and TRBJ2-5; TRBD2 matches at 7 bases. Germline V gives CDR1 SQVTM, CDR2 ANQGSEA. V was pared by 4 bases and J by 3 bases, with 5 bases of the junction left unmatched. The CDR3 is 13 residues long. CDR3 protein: CSVGGRGEETQYF. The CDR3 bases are TGCAGCGTTGGGGGACGGGGGGAAGAGACCCAGTACTTC.

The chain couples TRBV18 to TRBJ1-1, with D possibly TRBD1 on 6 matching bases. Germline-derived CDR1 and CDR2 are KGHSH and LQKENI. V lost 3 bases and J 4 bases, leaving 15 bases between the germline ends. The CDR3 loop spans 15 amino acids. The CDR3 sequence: CASSPREGGTTEAFF. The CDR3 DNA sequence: TGTGCCAGCTCACCCCGAGAGGGGGGCACCACTGAAGCTTTCTTT. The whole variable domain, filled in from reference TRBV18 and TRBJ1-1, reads NAGVMQNPRHLVRRRGQEARLRCSPMKGHSHVYWYRQLPEEGLKFMVYLQKENIIDESGMPKERFSAEFPKEGPSILRIQQVVRGDSAAYFCASSPREGGTTEAFFGQGTRLTVV.

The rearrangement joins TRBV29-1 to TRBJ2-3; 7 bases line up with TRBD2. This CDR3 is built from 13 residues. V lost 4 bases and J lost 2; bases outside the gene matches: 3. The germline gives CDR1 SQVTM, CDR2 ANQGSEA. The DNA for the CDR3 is TGCAGCGTTGCCGGGAGGAACACAGATACGCAGTATTTT. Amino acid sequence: CSVAGRNTDTQYF.

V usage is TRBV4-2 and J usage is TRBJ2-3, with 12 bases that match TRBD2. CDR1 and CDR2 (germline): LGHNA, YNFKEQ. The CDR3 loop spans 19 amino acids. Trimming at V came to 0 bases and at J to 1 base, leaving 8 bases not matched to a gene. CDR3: CASSQDALAGGPGTDTQYF. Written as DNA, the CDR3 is TGTGCCAGCAGCCAAGACGCGCTAGCGGGAGGGCCTGGCACAGATACGCAGTATTTT.

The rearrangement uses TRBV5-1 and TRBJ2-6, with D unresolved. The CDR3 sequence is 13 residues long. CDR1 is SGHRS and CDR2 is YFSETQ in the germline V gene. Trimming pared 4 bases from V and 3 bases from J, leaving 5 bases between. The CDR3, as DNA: TGCGCCAGCAGCCCCGGTGGGGCCAACGTCCTGACTTTC. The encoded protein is CASSPGGANVLTF. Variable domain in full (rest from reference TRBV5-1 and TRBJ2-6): KAGVTQTPRYLIKTRGQQVTLSCSPISGHRSVSWYQQTPGQGLQFLFEYFSETQRNKGNFPGRFSGRQFSNSRSEMNVSTLELGDSALYLCASSPGGANVLTFGAGSRLTVL.

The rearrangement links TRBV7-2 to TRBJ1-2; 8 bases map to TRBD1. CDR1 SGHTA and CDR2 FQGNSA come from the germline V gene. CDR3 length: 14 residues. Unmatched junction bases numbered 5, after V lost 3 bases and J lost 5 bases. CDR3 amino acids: CASSFDRGLYGYTF. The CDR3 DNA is TGTGCCAGCAGCTTCGACAGGGGCCTATATGGCTACACCTTC. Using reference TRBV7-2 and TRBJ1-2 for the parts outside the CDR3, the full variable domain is GAGVSQSPSNKVTEKGKDVELRCDPISGHTALYWYRQSLGQGLEFLIYFQGNSAPDKSGLPSDRFSAERTGGSVSTLTIQRTQQEDSAVYLCASSFDRGLYGYTFGSGTRLTVV.

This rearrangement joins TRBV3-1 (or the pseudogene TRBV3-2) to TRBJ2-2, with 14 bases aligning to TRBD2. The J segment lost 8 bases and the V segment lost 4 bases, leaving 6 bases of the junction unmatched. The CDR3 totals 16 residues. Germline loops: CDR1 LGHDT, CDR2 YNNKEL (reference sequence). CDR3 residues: CASSRTSGGPRGELFF. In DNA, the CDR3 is TGTGCCAGCAGCCGGACTAGCGGGGGGCCCAGGGGGGAGCTGTTTTTT.

This CDR3 is CASSEGDYLAYEQYF. The CDR3 coding sequence is TGTGCCAGCAGCGAGGGGGACTATCTAGCCTACGAGCAGTACTTC. J is TRBJ2-7 and V is TRBV9; tentatively, D is TRBD2 (7 bases). The CDR3 runs 15 residues. Between the trimmed V and J ends, which lost 3 bases and 2 bases, there was a span of 15 bases. CDR1 is SGDLS and CDR2 is YYNGEE in the germline V gene.